This paragraph reports one T cell receptor beta chain. These data belong to a study of Ad26.COV2.S vaccination and SARS-CoV-2 variants. The wider study: Dosing was one shot or two shots 56 days apart.

Stated treatment: around 19 received Ad26.COV2.S at low or high dose, single or two shots; 5 received placebo; per-sample allocation not given. Material that was analyzed had been drawn on day 63 after the first vaccine or placebo injection. The shot given was an Ad26 vector that makes Wuhan-strain SARS-CoV-2 spike. TCRdb's table, derived via immunoSEQ multiplex PCR, lists solely in-frame clones and lacks some. The repertoire includes about 220,000 clones, around 87% of them detected once, and around 11% sits in the top ten. Deletions cut 1 base from V and 0 bases from J, with 9 bases between. CDR3 size: 16 residues. Per germline, CDR1 MGHDK and CDR2 SYGVNS.

The V and J genes are TRBV25-1 and TRBJ1-4; D unclear. The sequence was obtained from a person aged 18-65 years who received the Ad26.COV2.S COVID-19 vaccine or a placebo. Here the sequenced sample was peripheral blood, taken in a trial of Ad26.COV2.S vaccine versus placebo. The CDR3 protein is CASSELDLTTNEKLFF. CDR3 bases: TGTGCCAGCAGTGAATTGGACCTTACAACTAATGAAAAACTGTTTTTT.